The entry that follows covers one TCR beta chain sequence. The antigen is undetermined. These data are taken from a study of shared clonotypes between healthy human individuals. The study, taken as a whole, reports: Among non-shared clonotypes, generation probabilities were lower than among those shared by all four donors. As a rule, naive subsets had a larger estimated richness than memory subsets.

Every subset had its genomic DNA shared out evenly among several immunoSEQ plates. Study processing details: ImmunoSEQ sequences covered only the junction and lacked quality scores; filtering therefore differed. The assay was immunoSEQ multiplex PCR, and TCRdb's table has in-frame clones only and misses some. V and J calls plus clone size are reproduced from that table; the DNA served to infer D and trimming. Of about 2.4 million clones in the sample, roughly 93% were seen once. The germline CDR1 and CDR2 sequences are ENHRY and SYGVKD. With 0 bases clipped from V and 8 bases from J, the junction kept 6 bases outside the gene matches. The CDR3 is made up of 15 amino acids.

The gene calls are TRBV10-3 and TRBJ2-1, with TRBD2 matching over 8 bases. The receptor comes from a man aged 18 to 35 in good health. Some clones in this sample may be carry-over from other donors' samples. Sequencing was carried out using naive CD4+ T cells from PBMCs. Indicated subset: CD45RA+ positively selected. CDR3 sequence (DNA): TGTGCCATCAGTGAGTCACAAAGCGGGAGACATGAGCAGTTCTTC. Protein: CAISESQSGRHEQFF.